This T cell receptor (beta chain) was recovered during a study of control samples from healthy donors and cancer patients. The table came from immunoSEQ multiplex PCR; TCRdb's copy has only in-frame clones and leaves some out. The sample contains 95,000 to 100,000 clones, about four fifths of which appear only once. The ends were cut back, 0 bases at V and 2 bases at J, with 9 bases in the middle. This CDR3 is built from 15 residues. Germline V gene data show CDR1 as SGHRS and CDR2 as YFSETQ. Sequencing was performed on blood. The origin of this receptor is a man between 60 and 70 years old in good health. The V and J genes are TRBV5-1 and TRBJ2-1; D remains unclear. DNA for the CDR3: TGCGCCAGCAGCTTGGGAACAGCCCCCTACAATGAGCAGTTCTTC. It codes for CASSLGTAPYNEQFF.